The T cell receptor beta chain under discussion was sequenced for a study of cytomegalovirus exposure and HLA in healthy donors (dated by TCRdb to about 2017). Broadly, across the study: An earlier analysis of some 600 of the donors reported roughly 300 Gb of sequence data and 90 million to 120 million unique TCR beta sequences obtained from around 170 million T cells. An early release covering roughly 580 HLA-typed donors comprised approximately 290 gigabases of sequencing data and roughly 85 million unique TCR sequences. The genetic ancestry cluster associated with self-reported Caucasian donors included 81% of the approximately 400 genotyped donors. The study aimed to test whether cataloging public T cell receptors could reveal signatures of past pathogen exposure. Using immunosequencing, the study profiled T cell repertoires from approximately 700 subjects and related those repertoires to cytomegalovirus serostatus. Besides the first cohort of roughly 660 subjects, a separate validation cohort made up of over a hundred different subjects was used. To predict cytomegalovirus infection status, the study combined high-throughput TCR immunosequencing, statistical association of individual TCRs with disease status, and machine learning. A later analysis re-analyzed previously published TCR beta repertoires from several hundred donors and added high-resolution HLA genotyping to study TCR occurrence patterns. Rather than using new phenotypic data, the later analysis identified candidate immune exposures from TCR beta sequences and from how often those sequences occurred across donors. To decide whether each TCR beta V gene segment behaved as functional or pseudogenic, an earlier analysis of some 540 of the donors relied on high-throughput TCR beta sequencing. Alongside the repertoire data, information on donor age, sex, ethnicity and CMV serostatus was compiled. A later genetic analysis took genome-wide SNP genotypes for about three fifths of the 666 donors and used that subset as a discovery cohort. Every discovery cohort repertoire had been produced on one sequencing platform. HLA typing included class I and class II loci at four-digit resolution. Typing coverage varied by locus: roughly 620-640 donors for A, B, C, DRB1 and DQB1; approximately 520 for DQA1; over 600 for DPA1; roughly 450 for DPB1. A handful of DR-DQ haplotypes were handled as single units for association and clustering because linkage in the cohort was strong. Across around 400 genotyped donors of the cohort, an average of 235,054 unique TCR beta nucleotide sequences per donor were sequenced, and 15% to 20% of those sequences were non-productive. General findings and caveats noted by the study authors: Most CMV-associated TCR beta chains appeared to be HLA-restricted in a later analysis, and the HLA associations seemed to be driven largely by CMV exposure. Across donors, most TCR sequences were observed very rarely, whereas some public TCRs were present in many individuals. When HLA alleles, especially DR and DQ, strongly co-occurred, TCR associations were difficult to assign to individual alleles. An association between a missense DCLRE1C variant and V-gene and J-gene trimming of TCR beta chains was found in a later genetic analysis and replicated in an independent cohort. In an earlier analysis of 450 to 750 of the donors, most TCR beta V segments appeared in productive rearrangements about 87% or about 30% of the time, broadly matching IMGT annotations. According to a later analysis, parvovirus B19, influenza, CMV and Epstein-Barr virus appeared linked to several top co-occurrence clusters. A further reported finding was that TCR beta sequences accurately predicted the HLA-A and HLA-B alleles for most subjects in the first cohort. Correlated functional status among segregating V segments might reflect linkage disequilibrium, but an unknown experimental factor could not be ruled out. Because counts were too low, approximately 18 rarely observed V segments, including chromosome 9 orphons, were excluded from the earlier analysis of several hundred of the donors. Cytomegalovirus status was reported to be diagnosed by the classifier with high specificity and sensitivity in both the original and validation cohorts. A later analysis found that HLA-associated TCR beta chains were more clonally expanded and had lower generation probabilities than equally common non-associated chains. In a later analysis, the rate of TCR association differed among HLA loci, with DRB1 alleles having the most associated TCRs and HLA-C alleles having the fewest. A later genetic analysis reported fewer N-insertions in productive TCRs among donors in an Asian-associated ancestry cluster than the roughly 690-donor mean. The presence/absence analyses assumed that sequencing depth was roughly uniform across donors, and that assumption may not be true. A cluster of highly shared sequence variants was judged likely to be a technical artifact of the sequencing pipeline. In vitro tests confirmed that a few of the cytomegalovirus-associated TCR beta chains recognize cytomegalovirus antigens. The authors suggested that the approach could potentially be generalized to other disease states and immunological phenotypes. A total of 150 to 200 TCR beta chains were listed by the study as associated with cytomegalovirus. In this cohort, only TCR beta chains were sequenced, and detectable features were limited by the absence of alpha or paired-chain data. CMV serostatus was the only immune exposure information available for the cohort. At a false discovery rate of 0.05, a later analysis linked some 18,000 TCR beta sequences to specific HLA alleles. Because HLA typing was unavailable for some donors at each locus, only the typed subset was used in association tests. Because the 87-base-pair reads could not distinguish some IMGT-functional V segments, including TRBV6-2 and TRBV6-3, those segments were excluded.

The method behind the library was the immunoSEQ multiplex PCR assay. For the multiplex PCR, a mixture combining 60 forward primers for TCR Vbeta segments and 13 reverse primers for TCR Jbeta segments was used. The CDR3 region of rearranged TCR beta genes was amplified from genomic DNA with a multiplex PCR assay. On the Illumina HiSeq System, the amplified TCR beta libraries were sequenced as 87-base-pair reads. On the authors' methods: A later analysis tallied 75 million to 85 million unique TCR beta chains across the 666 repertoires, and around 12 million of those chains were shared by two or more donors. Raw reads were error-corrected and collapsed into unique sequences with a nearest-neighbor algorithm that merged closely related sequences to remove PCR and sequencing errors. V, D and J gene segments were assigned by aligning CDR3 sequences to IMGT reference sequences. Each retained sequence needed at least a six-nucleotide match to both a V gene segment and a J gene segment. Rearrangements were called productive when the CDR3 lacked stop codons and stayed in frame with V and J; all others were non-productive. Following IMGT convention, CDR3 was defined as the stretch from the second conserved V-encoded cysteine up to the conserved J-encoded phenylalanine. Sequences without an unambiguous match to a single V gene segment were excluded from the earlier analysis of several hundred of the donors. An earlier analysis of 450 to 650 of the donors called V segments functional above 56.7% productive rearrangements and segregating when the between-donor standard deviation exceeded 5%. A statistical classification framework was built for diagnosing cytomegalovirus status from the catalog of TCR beta chain sequences. A later analysis assigned V and J genes by comparing TCR nucleotide sequences with IMGT/GENE-DB human TR gene sequences. In a later analysis, CDR3 sequences and most-parsimonious VDJ recombination scenarios were assigned using the TCRdist pipeline. In a later analysis, every TCR beta chain was defined by the combination of its CDR3 amino acid sequence and its V-gene family, and reads without a unique V-gene family were dropped. A later analysis removed nearly 600 highly shared, low-generation-probability nucleotide sequences to deal with suspected cross-contamination and a sequencing artifact. A later analysis calculated a clonal expansion index for each public chain from normalized within-repertoire ranks of inferred template counts. In a later analysis, generation probabilities were computed with a VDJ recombination model fitted to out-of-frame rearrangements, and the resulting probabilities were checked against IGoR. In a later analysis, hypergeometric tests were used to score TCR-TCR, TCR-HLA and TCR-CMV co-occurrence, with a repertoire-size bias correction applied to TCR pairs. False discovery rates were estimated in a later analysis by permuting HLA or CMV assignments 20 times. In a later analysis, co-occurring TCRs were grouped with DBSCAN, and TCRdist sequence similarity was added when clustering was performed within HLA-allele-positive subsets. Co-occurrence clustering excluded repertoires with fewer than 30,000 or more than 120,000 public chains, plus five with anomalous nucleotide sharing. The table comes from immuneACCESS by way of TCRdb, which keeps in-frame sequences with V and J called. Part of the clones is missing from these tables; in studies checked, under half for an unresolved V gene and the rest for unknown reasons. V and J calls and clone size are given by that table; D and trimming were obtained from the DNA. For this sample, the table gives about 130,000 clones. The ten largest clones capture 1.5% to 2% of the sample.

V and J are trimmed by 10 bases and 3 bases, and the gene matches miss 5 bases of the junction. Including cysteine and phenylalanine, the CDR3 has 13 amino acids. CDR3 DNA is the only sequence kept; it has 39 bases, read in frame from the first base. Via the germline V gene, CDR1 is MNHEY and CDR2 SVGAGI. The cohort was made up of 650 to 700 healthy bone marrow donors. All cohort members were sampled while nominally healthy, although unrecorded immune exposures were likely present. The donor tested CMV seropositive and was one of the 289 seropositive cohort members. A peripheral blood sample was provided by each donor, and peripheral blood mononuclear cells were used for TCR beta sequencing. The Qiagen DNeasy Blood Extraction Kit was used to extract genomic DNA from the blood cell samples. Regarding this clone: Its antigen is still unknown.

The rearranged segments are TRBV6-5 and TRBJ2-3; TRBD2 fits 9 bases in the junction. The sample comprised PBMCs. The source of this sequence is a woman aged 40-49 years in good health and CMV-seropositive. CDR3 reads: CATRLAATDTQYF. In nucleotide form, the sequence is TGTGCCACCCGACTAGCGGCAACAGATACGCAGTATTTT.